Presented here are 5 T cell receptor beta chains from one specimen sequenced in a study of shared clonotypes between healthy human individuals. The method was immunoSEQ multiplex PCR; TCRdb's version includes in-frame clones alone and lacks a portion of them. The sample shows 740,000 or so clones, roughly 72% of them seen only once. Sequences were obtained from memory CD4+ T cells sorted from blood. The sample's subset: CD45RA-negative fraction. Source of these receptors: a woman in her 30s in good health.

V usage is TRBV19 and J usage is TRBJ1-2; D might be TRBD1 (5 bases). The CDR3 extends over 16 amino acids. With 9 bases removed from V and 4 bases from J, the gap between germline ends came to 24 bases. Germline-derived CDR1 and CDR2 are LNHDA and SQIVND (reference sequence). The CDR3: CASPRDAGPYGYGYTF. DNA for the CDR3: TGTGCCAGCCCCCGAGACGCGGGGCCCTACGGCTATGGCTACACCTTC.

The chain recombines TRBV7-9 with TRBJ2-2; D is unclear. The V and J ends lost 0 bases and 0 bases respectively, with 11 bases between them. The CDR3 runs 17 residues. From germline, CDR1 is SEHNR and CDR2 FQNEAQ (reference sequence). The CDR3 nucleotides read TGTGCCAGCAGCTTAGCAGGGTCGCTGGCGAACACCGGGGAGCTGTTTTTT. Its protein product is CASSLAGSLANTGELFF.

V gene TRBV5-1 combines with J gene TRBJ2-2; 9 bases agree with TRBD2. This CDR3 has 17 residues. Trimming at V came to 4 bases and at J to 6 bases, leaving 13 bases not matched to a gene. The V gene's germline CDR1 is SGHRS and CDR2 YFSETQ. The CDR3: CASSPWHGREGAGELFF. CDR3 in DNA: TGCGCCAGCAGCCCTTGGCATGGGCGGGAGGGCGCCGGGGAGCTGTTTTTT. The variable domain in full, completed from reference TRBV5-1 and TRBJ2-2, reads KAGVTQTPRYLIKTRGQQVTLSCSPISGHRSVSWYQQTPGQGLQFLFEYFSETQRNKGNFPGRFSGRQFSNSRSEMNVSTLELGDSALYLCASSPWHGREGAGELFFGEGSRLTVL.

The gene calls are TRBV11-2 and TRBJ1-3; D might be TRBD1 (6 bases). The CDR3 is made up of 15 amino acids. Trimming shortened V by 6 bases and J by 2 bases, and 14 bases separated the two germline ends. Germline V gives CDR1 SGHAT, CDR2 FQNNGV. Written as DNA, the CDR3 is TGTGCCAGCAGGTCAATACAGGGAGCTGGAAACACCATATATTTT. Its protein is CASRSIQGAGNTIYF.

The chain employs TRBV28 and TRBJ1-4; D is ambiguous. V lost 4 bases and J 10 bases, leaving 19 bases between the germline ends. Germline-derived CDR1 and CDR2 are MDHEN and SYDVKM. CDR3 length: 15 residues. The CDR3 sequence: CASSSYGQVRGKLFF. The CDR3 DNA reads as TGTGCCAGCAGTTCGTATGGGCAGGTTCGCGGAAAACTGTTTTTT.